The entry that follows covers one T cell receptor beta chain sequence. Its antigen remains unknown. The sample carries other DNA sequences with the same CDR3. The data were taken from a study of shared clonotypes between healthy human individuals. Sequenced by immunoSEQ multiplex PCR; TCRdb stores in-frame clones only, minus some. Among about 1 million clones listed, around 75% were seen once. General study points: Estimated clonotype richness was generally higher in naive than memory subsets.

CDR1 and CDR2 (germline): SGDLS, YYNGEE. V was clipped by 0 bases and J by 6 bases, with 7 bases between them. There are 13 residues in the CDR3. This chain joins TRBV9 and TRBJ1-5, with D possibly being TRBD1 (6 bases). The sequenced sample was memory CD4+ T cells sorted from blood. Stated subset: CD45RA-negative fraction. The sequence was collected from a man aged 18 to 29 in good health. This CDR3 is CASSVEGGQPQHF. The CDR3 region has the DNA TGTGCCAGCAGCGTAGAAGGGGGTCAGCCCCAGCATTTT.